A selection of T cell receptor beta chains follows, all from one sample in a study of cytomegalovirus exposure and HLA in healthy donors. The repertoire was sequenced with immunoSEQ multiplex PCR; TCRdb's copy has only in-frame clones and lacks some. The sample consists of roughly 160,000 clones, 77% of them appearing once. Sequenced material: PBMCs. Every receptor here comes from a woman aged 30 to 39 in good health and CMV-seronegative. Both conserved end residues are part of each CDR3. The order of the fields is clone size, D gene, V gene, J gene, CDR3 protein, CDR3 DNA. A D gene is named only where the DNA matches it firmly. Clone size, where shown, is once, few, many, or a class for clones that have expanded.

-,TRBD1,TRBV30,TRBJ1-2,CAWSLGTASGGYTF,TGTGCCTGGAGTTTGGGGACAGCCTCAGGGGGCTACACCTTC
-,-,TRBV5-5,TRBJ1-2,CASSIGLYNYGYTF,TGTGCCAGCAGCATCGGACTGTATAACTATGGCTACACCTTC
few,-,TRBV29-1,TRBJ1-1,CRADPQGTEAFF,TGCAGGGCCGATCCACAGGGAACTGAAGCTTTCTTT
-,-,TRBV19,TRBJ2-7,CASSIDSSYEQYF,TGTGCCAGTAGTATCGACTCATCCTACGAGCAGTACTTC
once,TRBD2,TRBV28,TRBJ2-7,CASSAGTTSYEQYF,TGTGCCAGCAGTGCCGGGACTACTTCCTACGAGCAGTACTTC
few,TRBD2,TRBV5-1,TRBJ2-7,CASSSGLAGVYEQYF,TGCGCCAGCAGCTCGGGACTAGCGGGAGTCTACGAGCAGTACTTC
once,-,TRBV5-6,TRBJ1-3,CASSINPEAGNTIYF,TGTGCCAGCAGCATCAATCCTGAGGCGGGAAACACCATATATTTT
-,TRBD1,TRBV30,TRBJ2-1,CAWSVEQGLGEQFF,TGTGCCTGGAGTGTAGAACAGGGGCTCGGTGAGCAGTTCTTC
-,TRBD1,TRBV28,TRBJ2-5,CASSLWAGGTQETQYF,TGTGCCAGCAGTTTATGGGCAGGGGGTACCCAAGAGACCCAGTACTTC
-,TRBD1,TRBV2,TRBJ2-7,CASRYTGAEQYF,TGTGCCAGCAGATACACAGGGGCCGAGCAGTACTTC
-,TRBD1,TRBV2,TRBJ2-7,CAGTGTGTSSYEQYF,TGTGCCGGCACCGGGACAGGGACGAGCTCCTACGAGCAGTACTTC
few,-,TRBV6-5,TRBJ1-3,CASSYGPLFSGNTIYF,TGTGCCAGCAGTTACGGGCCTCTATTCTCTGGAAACACCATATATTTT
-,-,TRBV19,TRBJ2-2,CATLGGGELFF,TGTGCCACCCTAGGGGGCGGGGAGCTGTTTTTT
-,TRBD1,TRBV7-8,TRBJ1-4,CASSPQGALTNEKLFF,TGTGCCAGCAGCCCACAGGGGGCCTTAACTAATGAAAAACTGTTTTTT
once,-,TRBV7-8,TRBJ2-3,CASSFVITDTQYF,TGTGCCAGCAGCTTTGTCATCACAGATACGCAGTATTTT
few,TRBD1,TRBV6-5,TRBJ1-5,CASSYTGDGNQPQHF,TGTGCCAGCAGTTACACAGGGGATGGCAATCAGCCCCAGCATTTT
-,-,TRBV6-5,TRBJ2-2,CASGRSTPNTGELFF,TGTGCCAGCGGTCGAAGCACCCCGAACACCGGGGAGCTGTTTTTT
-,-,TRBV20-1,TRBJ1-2,CSASHNYGYTF,TGCAGTGCTAGTCATAACTATGGCTACACCTTC
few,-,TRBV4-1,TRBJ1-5,CASSQGGVRQPQHF,TGCGCCAGCAGCCAAGGCGGGGTTAGACAGCCCCAGCATTTT
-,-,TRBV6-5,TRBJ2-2,CASSPGSRRTGELFF,TGTGCCAGCAGCCCAGGATCCCGGCGCACCGGGGAGCTGTTTTTT
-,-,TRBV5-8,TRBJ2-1,CASSFIESSYNEQFF,TGTGCCAGCAGCTTCATAGAGAGCTCCTACAATGAGCAGTTCTTC
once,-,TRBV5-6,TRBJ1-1,CASSLAPENTEAFF,TGTGCCAGCAGCTTGGCCCCAGAGAACACTGAAGCTTTCTTT
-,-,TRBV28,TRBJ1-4,CASDQGTGTNEKLFF,TGTGCCAGCGACCAGGGGACGGGGACTAATGAAAAACTGTTTTTT
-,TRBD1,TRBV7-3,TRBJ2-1,CASSARDRGIHEQFF,TGTGCCAGCAGCGCACGGGACAGGGGGATCCATGAGCAGTTCTTC
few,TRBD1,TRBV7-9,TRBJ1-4,CASSFTGGGDEKLFF,TGTGCCAGCAGCTTCACAGGGGGGGGTGATGAAAAACTGTTTTTT
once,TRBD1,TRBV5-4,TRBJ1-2,CASSGGTVSINYGYTF,TGTGCCAGCAGCGGGGGGACAGTTTCCATCAACTATGGCTACACCTTC
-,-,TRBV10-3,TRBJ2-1,CAISQGGEQFF,TGTGCCATCAGTCAGGGTGGTGAGCAGTTCTTC
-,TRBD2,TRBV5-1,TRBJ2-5,CASSPLSGGQETQYF,TGCGCCAGCAGCCCCCTATCGGGGGGACAAGAGACCCAGTACTTC
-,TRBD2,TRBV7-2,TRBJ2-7,CASSSTRLAGVRGYEQYF,TGTGCCAGCAGTTCAACCCGACTAGCGGGAGTAAGGGGGTACGAGCAGTACTTC
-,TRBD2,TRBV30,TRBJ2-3,CAWSGSGGTDTQYF,TGTGCCTGGAGCGGTAGCGGGGGAACAGATACGCAGTATTTT
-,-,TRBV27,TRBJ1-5,CASSVSRAFQPQHF,TGTGCCAGCAGCGTCTCCAGGGCGTTTCAGCCCCAGCATTTT
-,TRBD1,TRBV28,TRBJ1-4,CASSFDPTGGFEKLFF,TGTGCCAGCAGTTTCGACCCGACAGGGGGCTTTGAAAAACTGTTTTTT
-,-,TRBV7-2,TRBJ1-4,CASSLEARATNEKLFF,TGTGCCAGCAGCTTAGAGGCCAGGGCAACTAATGAAAAACTGTTTTTT
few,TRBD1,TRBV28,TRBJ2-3,CASRTGTGNGDTQYF,TGTGCCAGCAGAACCGGGACAGGGAATGGGGATACGCAGTATTTT
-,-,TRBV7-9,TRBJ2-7,CASSLGRGNEQYF,TGTGCCAGCAGCTTGGGCAGGGGTAACGAGCAGTACTTC
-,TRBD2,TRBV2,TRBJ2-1,CASSASGGAWGYNEQFF,TGTGCCAGCAGTGCTAGCGGGGGGGCTTGGGGGTACAATGAGCAGTTCTTC
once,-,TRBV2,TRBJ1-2,CASSVRTLNNYGYPF,TGTGCCAGCAGTGTGAGGACACTGAATAACTATGGCTACCCCTTC
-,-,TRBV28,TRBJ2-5,CASSLPGHQETQYF,TGTGCCAGCAGTTTGCCAGGGCATCAAGAGACCCAGTACTTC
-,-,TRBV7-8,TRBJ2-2,CASSLARQTGELFF,TGTGCCAGCAGCTTGGCGAGACAGACCGGGGAGCTGTTTTTT
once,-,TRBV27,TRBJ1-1,CASRGGTLRGTEAFF,TGTGCCAGCAGGGGAGGGACACTTCGGGGCACTGAAGCTTTCTTT